Below are 24 T cell receptor beta chains sequenced from a single sample in a study of CD8 T cells in Susac syndrome (dated by TCRdb to about 2019). Library preparation employed the immunoSEQ multiplex PCR assay. RNA was extracted with the RNeasy kit and roughly 0.45 to 1 ug was reverse transcribed using random hexamers. In TCRdb, the public reads were trimmed at Q25 with fastp and aligned with MiXCR, with productive beta chains retained. Rows with one shared CDR3 protein collapse into an entry with the most common genes and DNA. In all, the sample holds some 190,000 distinct CDR3 sequences, and roughly 95% of those were seen once. The ten largest account for under 0.12% of the sample. Sample: CD4+ T cells from PBMCs. The receptor source for this set is a human donor in good health.

This clonotype has only a few counts. This sequence joins TRBV7-2 and TRBJ2-7; D not certain. Germline assignment: CDR1 SGHTA and CDR2 FQGNSA. This CDR3 has 11 amino acids. V was trimmed by 5 bases and J by 3 bases, leaving 5 bases between them. The CDR3: CASSQDYEQYF. CDR3 nucleotides: TGTGCCAGCAGCCAGGACTACGAGCAGTACTTC.

V is TRBV7-8 and J is TRBJ2-2, with D unresolved. Germline V gene data show CDR1 as SGHVS and CDR2 as FQNEAQ. The CDR3 consists of 14 residues. The V gene lost 6 bases and the J gene lost 4 bases, with 12 bases spanning the gap. CDR3 sequence reads: CASRWSGSTGELFF. CDR3 DNA: TGTGCCAGCAGGTGGTCGGGCAGCACCGGGGAGCTGTTTTTT.

J is TRBJ1-1 and V is TRBV18; TRBD1 aligns across 9 bases. The V gene's germline CDR1 is KGHSH and CDR2 LQKENI. The CDR3 totals 15 residues. V shed 4 bases and J 4 bases; nucleotides not matched to a gene: 7. The CDR3: CASSRTGGAGTEAFF. The CDR3 DNA is TGTGCCAGCTCACGTACAGGGGGCGCGGGCACTGAAGCTTTCTTT.

The CDR3 sequence: CASSVGRTGSSPLHF. In DNA form, the CDR3 reads TGTGCCAGCAGCGTAGGAAGAACAGGGTCTTCACCCCTCCACTTT. The V and J genes are TRBV9 and TRBJ1-6, with D perhaps TRBD1 (6 bases). The CDR3 runs to 15 residues. The V gene's germline CDR1 is SGDLS and CDR2 YYNGEE. V was trimmed by 0 bases and J by 9 bases, leaving 13 bases between them.

This clonotype occurred once. This rearrangement joins TRBV14 to TRBJ2-7; tentatively, D is TRBD2 (6 bases). The CDR3 contains 13 residues. Germline CDR1 is SGHDN and CDR2 is FVKESK. Trimming shortened V by 3 bases and J by 2 bases, and 8 bases separated the two germline ends. The CDR3 nucleotides are TGTGCCAGCAGCCAGGGACTCCCCTACGAGCAGTACGTC. It encodes CASSQGLPYEQYV.

J is TRBJ1-2 and V is TRBV18; the D is unclear. Trimming cost V 2 bases and J 8 bases, with 12 bases left between them. From germline, CDR1 is KGHSH and CDR2 LQKENI. The CDR3 is 13 residues long. The CDR3 loop is CASSPSSGFGYTF. CDR3 coding DNA: TGTGCCAGCTCACCATCGTCCGGATTCGGCTACACCTTC.

The V and J genes are TRBV5-1 and TRBJ2-2, with D tentatively TRBD1 (6 bases). CDR3 length: 13 amino acids. V lost 4 bases and J 7 bases, leaving 11 bases between the germline ends. Germline assignment: CDR1 SGHRS and CDR2 YFSETQ. For the CDR3, the DNA is TGCGCCAGCAGCGAACAGGGTGACGGGGAGCTGTTTTTT. The encoded protein is CASSEQGDGELFF.

The chain couples TRBV30 to TRBJ1-5; a weak D match, TRBD1 (6 bases). V was clipped by 3 bases and J by 2 bases, with 20 bases between them. Germline V CDR1 and CDR2: GTSNPN, SVGIG (reference sequence). CDR3 length: 17 amino acids. CDR3 amino acids: CAWSITRTALGNQPQHF. In DNA form, the CDR3 reads TGTGCCTGGAGCATCACCCGGACAGCCCTCGGCAATCAGCCCCAGCATTTT. Full variable domain (missing parts from reference TRBV30 and TRBJ1-5): SQTIHQWPATLVQPVGSPLSLECTVEGTSNPNLYWYRQAAGRGLQLLFYSVGIGQISSEVPQNLSASRPQDRQFILSSKKLLLSDSGFYLCAWSITRTALGNQPQHFGDGTRLSIL.

V and J are TRBV12-3 or TRBV12-4 and TRBJ2-7; tentative D call: TRBD1 (5 bases). CDR3 length: 14 amino acids. Trimming pared 5 bases from V and 1 base from J, leaving 12 bases between. This CDR3 reads CASSPRTNSYEQYF. CDR3 bases: TGTGCCAGCAGTCCTCGGACAAATTCCTACGAGCAGTACTTC.

In DNA, the CDR3 is TGCAGTGCAAAGGACAGGGGGAGCACAGATACGCAGTATTTT. This translates into CSAKDRGSTDTQYF. The chain joins TRBV20-1 to TRBJ2-3, with 10 bases fitting TRBD1. The junction had 3 bases not matched to a gene; V was cut back by 6 bases and J by 0 bases. Germline V CDR1 and CDR2: DFQATT, SNEGSKA (reference sequence). CDR3 length: 14 residues.

This chain joins TRBV12-3 or TRBV12-4 and TRBJ2-5; no clear D. Trimming shortened V by 8 bases and J by 5 bases, and 6 bases separated the two germline ends. The CDR3 has 10 residues. The CDR3 loop reads CASGGETQYF. As DNA, the CDR3 is TGTGCCAGCGGTGGGGAGACCCAGTACTTC.

The genes are TRBV20-1 and TRBJ2-6; 9 bases are a match to TRBD1. The CDR3 covers 16 residues. Germline lookup yields CDR1 DFQATT and CDR2 SNEGSKA (reference sequence). The trim removed 1 base at V and 2 bases at J, leaving 3 bases unmatched. The CDR3 here is CSARATGGTGANVLTF. The CDR3 DNA reads as TGCAGTGCTAGAGCTACAGGGGGCACTGGGGCCAACGTCCTGACTTTC.

This sequence joins TRBV20-1 and TRBJ2-5, with 10 bases fitting TRBD2. The J segment lost 5 bases and the V segment lost 6 bases, leaving 12 bases of the junction unmatched. Germline assignment: CDR1 DFQATT and CDR2 SNEGSKA (reference sequence). The CDR3 is made up of 15 amino acids. The CDR3: CSAAGTSARVETQYF. CDR3 coding DNA: TGCAGTGCGGCCGGGACTAGCGCGAGAGTTGAGACCCAGTACTTC.

The chain is built from TRBV9 and TRBJ1-2; no reliable D call. Germline CDR1 and CDR2: SGDLS and YYNGEE. Deletions cut 3 bases from V and 4 bases from J, with 13 bases between. This CDR3 contains 14 residues. CDR3 DNA: TGTGCCAGCAGCGACCGGACGGAGTCCTATGGCTACACCTTC. It codes for CASSDRTESYGYTF. Combining the CDR3 with reference TRBV9 and TRBJ1-2 gives the whole variable domain DSGVTQTPKHLITATGQRVTLRCSPRSGDLSVYWYQQSLDQGLQFLIQYYNGEERAKGNILERFSAQQFPDLHSELNLSSLELGDSALYFCASSDRTESYGYTFGSGTRLTVV.

The rearrangement links TRBV28 to TRBJ1-2; 10 bases line up with TRBD1. The CDR3 covers 16 residues. Unmatched junction bases numbered 9, after V lost 6 bases and J lost 2 bases. Germline V lookup: CDR1 MDHEN, CDR2 SYDVKM. The CDR3 DNA reads TGTGCCAGCAGATCCGGGACAGGGGCGCCGAACTATGGCTACACCTTC. Protein: CASRSGTGAPNYGYTF.

CDR3 sequence reads: CASSLVGGRYEQYF. DNA for the CDR3: TGTGCCAGCAGCTTGGTCGGGGGGCGGTACGAGCAGTACTTC. The rearrangement links TRBV5-4 to TRBJ2-7; possibly TRBD2 for D (7 bases). The CDR3 covers 14 residues. Trimming cost V 0 bases and J 4 bases, with 11 bases left between them. Germline values: CDR1 SGHNT, CDR2 YYREEE (reference sequence).

The V gene is TRBV9, the J gene TRBJ2-1; D could derive from TRBD1 or TRBD2 (5 bases each). The V end was cut by 1 base, the J end by 10 bases, with 15 bases between. Germline V gene data show CDR1 as SGDLS and CDR2 as YYNGEE. The CDR3 is made up of 14 amino acids. The DNA of the CDR3 is TGTGCCAGCAGCGTACAGACCCACGGGACCGAGCAGTTCTTC. Its translation: CASSVQTHGTEQFF.

This chain joins TRBV2 and TRBJ2-1; 9 bases line up with TRBD2. The CDR3 has 15 residues. Germline trimming cut 6 bases from V and 6 bases from J; bases unmatched to any gene: 9. Germline CDR1 and CDR2: SNHLY and FYNNEI. The CDR3 DNA follows: TGTGCCAGCAGGCCCCAGCGGGAGGTGGGCAATGAGCAGTTCTTC. This translates into CASRPQREVGNEQFF.

This sequence joins TRBV29-1 and TRBJ1-2; TRBD1 is a possible D gene (5 bases). This CDR3 has 13 residues. Germline V gene lookup returns CDR1 SQVTM and CDR2 ANQGSEA. V was shortened by 3 bases and J by 7 bases, with 15 bases between the two germline ends. The CDR3 DNA is TGCAGCGTTGACAGGGTTGGAGATGGTGGCTACACCTTC. Protein sequence: CSVDRVGDGGYTF.

This chain links TRBV20-1 with TRBJ2-1; 12 bases map to TRBD2. With V trimmed by 1 base and J by 6 bases, 4 bases remained unmatched. The CDR3 contains 15 residues. Per the germline V gene, CDR1 is DFQATT and CDR2 is SNEGSKA (reference sequence). CDR3 in amino acids: CSARATSGGINEQFF. In DNA, the CDR3 is TGCAGTGCTAGAGCCACTAGCGGGGGGATCAATGAGCAGTTCTTC.

The chain has TRBV29-1 and TRBJ2-5, with 10 bases lining up with TRBD1. V lost 7 bases and J lost 0; bases outside the gene matches: 5. The germline V gene has CDR1 SQVTM and CDR2 ANQGSEA. The CDR3 sequence is 14 residues long. The CDR3 protein is CSDRQGANQETQYF. The CDR3 DNA is TGCAGCGACCGACAGGGGGCAAACCAAGAGACCCAGTACTTC.

V usage is TRBV20-1 and J usage is TRBJ1-1; D ambiguous. V lost 0 bases and J 0 bases, leaving 17 bases between the germline ends. This CDR3 region has 17 residues. Germline V lookup: CDR1 DFQATT, CDR2 SNEGSKA (reference sequence). CDR3 region: CSARDRVDGTMNTEAFF. CDR3 in DNA: TGCAGTGCTAGAGATCGGGTGGACGGCACAATGAACACTGAAGCTTTCTTT.

This chain uses TRBV20-1 with TRBJ1-1; D unresolved. The length of the CDR3 is 14 residues. Per the germline V gene, CDR1 is DFQATT and CDR2 is SNEGSKA (reference sequence). The V end lost 0 bases, the J end lost 0 bases, and 8 bases lay between the germline ends. The CDR3 sequence: CSARDAFMNTEAFF. CDR3 DNA sequence: TGCAGTGCTAGAGACGCGTTCATGAACACTGAAGCTTTCTTT.

The rearrangement joins TRBV7-7 to TRBJ1-1; D remains unclear. Between the trimmed V and J ends, which lost 5 bases and 0 bases, there was a span of 7 bases. Germline V gives CDR1 SSHAT, CDR2 FNYEAQ (reference sequence). The CDR3 sequence is 13 residues long. Here the CDR3 DNA reads TGTGCCAGCAGCCAGGTGATGAACACTGAAGCTTTCTTT. As protein: CASSQVMNTEAFF.